The TCR beta chain under discussion was sequenced for a study of shared clonotypes between healthy human individuals. V was clipped by 2 bases and J by 0 bases; unmatched bases: 13. The CDR3 loop spans 18 amino acids. Germline V gene data show CDR1 as SGHRS and CDR2 as YFSETQ. Clones were sequenced by immunoSEQ multiplex PCR, and TCRdb holds only the in-frame ones, with some missing. In the table there are more than 2 million clones, 80% to 95% of which are singletons. On this clone itself: Antigen: not known.

Whole-study findings and limits: Limited genetic and exposure-history diversity came from having few donors.

As defined, naive CD8 cells were CD45RO-negative and positively selected for CCR7, with terminally differentiated effector memory CD45RA+ cells excluded. The sample taken for sequencing was naive CD8+ T cells from PBMCs. The source is a man between 18 and 29 years old in good health. Some clones in this sample may be carry-over from other donors' samples. The gene calls are TRBV5-1 and TRBJ1-1; 7 bases are shared with TRBD1. The CDR3 loop reads CASSFYRGGVPMNTEAFF. The CDR3 bases are TGCGCCAGCAGCTTTTACAGGGGCGGGGTGCCCATGAACACTGAAGCTTTCTTT.